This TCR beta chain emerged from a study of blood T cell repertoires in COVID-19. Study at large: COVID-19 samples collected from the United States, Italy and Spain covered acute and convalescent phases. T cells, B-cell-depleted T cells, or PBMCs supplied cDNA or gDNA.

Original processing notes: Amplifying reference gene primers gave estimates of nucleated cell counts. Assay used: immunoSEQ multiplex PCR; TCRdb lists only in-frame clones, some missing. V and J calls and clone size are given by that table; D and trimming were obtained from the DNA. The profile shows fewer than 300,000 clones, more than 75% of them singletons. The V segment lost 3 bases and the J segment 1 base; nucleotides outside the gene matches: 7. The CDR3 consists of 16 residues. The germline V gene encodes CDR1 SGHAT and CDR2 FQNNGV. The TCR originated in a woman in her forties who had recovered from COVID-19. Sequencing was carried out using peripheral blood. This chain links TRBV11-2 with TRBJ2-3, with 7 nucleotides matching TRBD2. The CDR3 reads CASSFRGRVGTDTQYF. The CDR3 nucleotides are TGTGCCAGCAGCTTCCGGGGGAGGGTTGGCACAGATACGCAGTATTTT.